The 18 T cell receptor beta chains given below trace back to one sample, sequenced in a study of control samples from healthy donors and cancer patients. Sequencing was performed with immunoSEQ multiplex PCR; in TCRdb, only in-frame clones are kept and a portion is missing. Seen here are about 130,000 clones, 90% observed once, and the top ten hold 2% to 2.5%. The specimen sequenced was blood. These receptors all stem from a young man in good health.

The chain combines TRBV7-2 with TRBJ2-7, with unresolved D. Trimming removed 1 base from V and 5 bases from J, with 6 bases in between. CDR3 length: 12 residues. Per the germline V gene, CDR1 is SGHTA and CDR2 is FQGNSA. The CDR3 spells CASSLVRDEQYF. The CDR3 nucleotides are TGTGCCAGCAGCTTAGTCCGGGACGAGCAGTACTTC.

The chain is built from TRBV6-5 and TRBJ1-5, with 7 bases fitting TRBD1. Germline values: CDR1 MNHEY, CDR2 SVGAGI. CDR3 size: 15 residues. J lost 3 bases, V lost 5 bases, and 7 bases had no gene match. CDR3 in amino acids: CASSPTTGSNQPQHF. CDR3 coding DNA: TGTGCCAGCAGTCCCACGACAGGGTCCAATCAGCCCCAGCATTTT.

The genes are TRBV2 and TRBJ1-1; TRBD1 aligns across 8 bases. The CDR3 consists of 13 residues. J lost 7 bases, V lost 5 bases, and 6 bases had no gene match. Per germline, CDR1 SNHLY and CDR2 FYNNEI. CDR3 DNA: TGTGCCAGCAGTCAGGACAGGGCTAATGAAGCTTTCTTT. Translated, it gives CASSQDRANEAFF.

The genes are TRBV6-1 and TRBJ1-2; D is undetermined. V was shortened by 2 bases and J by 2 bases, with 9 bases between the two germline ends. The V gene's germline CDR1 is MNHNS and CDR2 SASEGT. The CDR3 is made up of 14 amino acids. The CDR3 sequence: CASSEPTKNYGYTF. The DNA for the CDR3 is TGTGCCAGCAGTGAACCGACAAAGAACTATGGCTACACCTTC.

This clone was observed a few times. This rearrangement joins TRBV14 to TRBJ2-2, with TRBD1 matching over 9 bases. Germline assignment: CDR1 SGHDN and CDR2 FVKESK. V shed 4 bases and J 2 bases; nucleotides not matched to a gene: 8. There are 17 residues in the CDR3. The DNA for the CDR3 is TGTGCCAGCAGCCCAACCGGGACAGGGCATAACACCGGGGAGCTGTTTTTT. Protein sequence: CASSPTGTGHNTGELFF.

The chain joins TRBV5-1 to TRBJ2-2; no reliable D call. The length of the CDR3 is 14 residues. Germline CDR1 is SGHRS and CDR2 is YFSETQ. Trimming left V 4 bases short and J 2 bases short, with 9 bases between. The CDR3 spells CASSPEPNTGELFF. The CDR3 coding sequence is TGCGCCAGCAGCCCGGAACCCAACACCGGGGAGCTGTTTTTT.

This chain connects TRBV5-4 to TRBJ2-2; 7 nucleotides line up with TRBD1. Germline V gene sequence: CDR1 SGHNT, CDR2 YYREEE (reference sequence). V trimming: 6 bases; J trimming: 5 bases; junction bases outside the gene matches: 7. The CDR3 spans 14 residues. DNA of the CDR3: TGTGCCAGCACCAACAGGGGTGGGACCGGGGAGCTGTTTTTT. Protein product: CASTNRGGTGELFF.

V and J are TRBV19 and TRBJ2-7; TRBD2 matches at 7 bases. The CDR3 covers 16 residues. With 3 bases clipped from V and 5 bases from J, the junction kept 13 bases outside the gene matches. Germline V gene sequence: CDR1 LNHDA, CDR2 SQIVND (reference sequence). CDR3 sequence (DNA): TGTGCCAGTAGTATGCTGGTTAGCGGGTGGAGAAACGAGCAGTACTTC. Its protein product is CASSMLVSGWRNEQYF.

V usage is TRBV2 and J usage is TRBJ2-4; TRBD2 might be the D (6 bases). This CDR3 is built from 16 residues. Germline V CDR1 and CDR2: SNHLY, FYNNEI. The V gene lost 1 base and the J gene lost 1 base, with 11 bases spanning the gap. The CDR3 region is CASSEGEVSAKNIQYF. The CDR3 bases are TGTGCCAGCAGTGAAGGGGAGGTGTCGGCCAAAAACATTCAGTACTTC.

The chain has TRBV6-5 and TRBJ1-2; D gene uncertain. Trimming shortened V by 8 bases and J by 6 bases, and 13 bases separated the two germline ends. CDR3 size: 12 residues. The germline gives CDR1 MNHEY, CDR2 SVGAGI. CDR3 nucleotides: TGTGCCAGCGGTAATGGCATTGATGGCTACACCTTC. Protein product: CASGNGIDGYTF.

The CDR3 DNA reads as TGTGCCAGCAGCCCCGGGATTAACTACGAGCAGTACGTC. Translated: CASSPGINYEQYV. The chain carries TRBV11-3 and TRBJ2-7; tentative D call: TRBD2 (5 bases). This CDR3 has 13 residues. The germline V gene encodes CDR1 SGHNT and CDR2 YENEEA. Trimming pared 5 bases from V and 3 bases from J, leaving 11 bases between.

This chain links TRBV7-9 with TRBJ1-3; no clear D. This CDR3 spans 16 amino acids. V lost 1 base and J 4 bases, leaving 14 bases between the germline ends. Germline CDR1 and CDR2: SEHNR and FQNEAQ (reference sequence). CDR3 region: CASSLGTATLGNTIYF. CDR3 in DNA: TGTGCCAGCAGCTTAGGGACGGCGACATTGGGAAACACCATATATTTT.

This chain uses TRBV10-3 with TRBJ1-3, with 7 nucleotides matching TRBD1. Trimming at V came to 8 bases and at J to 3 bases, leaving 4 bases not matched to a gene. Germline CDR1 and CDR2: ENHRY and SYGVKD. This CDR3 contains 13 residues. The CDR3 here is CAIEGTVGNTIYF. In DNA, the CDR3 is TGTGCCATCGAGGGGACAGTTGGAAACACCATATATTTT.

This sequence joins TRBV5-6 and TRBJ1-5; the match to TRBD1 covers 9 bases. V lost 4 bases and J lost 6; bases outside the gene matches: 8. Germline V gene sequence: CDR1 SGHDT, CDR2 YYEEEE. The CDR3 covers 15 residues. CDR3 residues: CASSHGQGQVQPQHF. CDR3 bases: TGTGCCAGCAGCCACGGACAGGGGCAGGTTCAGCCCCAGCATTTT.

The CDR3 here is CASTPGQGSGELFF. The CDR3 DNA sequence: TGTGCCAGTACTCCGGGACAGGGGTCCGGGGAGCTGTTTTTT. This chain joins TRBV19 and TRBJ2-2, with 10 bases aligning to TRBD1. The junction had 5 bases not matched to a gene; V was cut back by 7 bases and J by 6 bases. There are 14 residues in the CDR3. Germline CDR1 LNHDA, CDR2 SQIVND (reference sequence).

The chain is built from TRBV14 and TRBJ2-3; TRBD2 matches at 11 bases. The V gene's germline CDR1 is SGHDN and CDR2 FVKESK. After removal of 3 bases from V and 5 bases from J, the junction contained 4 bases not matched to a gene. The CDR3 has 15 residues. CDR3 sequence reads: CASSHPTSGVDTQYF. The CDR3 coding sequence is TGTGCCAGCAGCCACCCGACTAGCGGGGTAGATACGCAGTATTTT. Variable domain in full (rest from reference TRBV14 and TRBJ2-3): EAGVTQFPSHSVIEKGQTVTLRCDPISGHDNLYWYRRVMGKEIKFLLHFVKESKQDESGMPNNRFLAERTGGTYSTLKVQPAELEDSGVYFCASSHPTSGVDTQYFGPGTRLTVL.

The V gene is TRBV3-1 (or the pseudogene TRBV3-2), the J gene TRBJ2-6; no firm D call. CDR1 is LGHDT and CDR2 is YNNKEL in the germline V gene (reference sequence). The CDR3 runs to 20 residues. Trimming left V 0 bases short and J 1 base short, with 19 bases between. CDR3 sequence (DNA): TGTGCCAGCAGCCAAGAATTTCTCCTATACCAGTCGTCTGGGGCCAACGTCCTGACTTTC. Translation gives CASSQEFLLYQSSGANVLTF.

The rearrangement links TRBV23-1 to TRBJ2-7; D is uncertain. TRBV23-1 is an ORF, with its function uncertain. Between the trimmed V and J ends, which lost 0 bases and 3 bases, there was a span of 6 bases. The CDR3 has 13 amino acids. CDR3 coding DNA: TGCGCCAGCAGTCAATCGTTGATCTACGAGCAGTACGTC. This codes for CASSQSLIYEQYV.